The 32 T cell receptor beta chains presented below share a single source sample, sequenced in a study of identifying expanded T cells in peripheral blood. TCRdb's copy holds only in-frame clones and misses some; the assay was immunoSEQ multiplex PCR. The sample records about 98,000 clones, about 91% being singletons. The sequenced material came from blood. The receptors originated from a person aged 18 to 75 in good health.

The chain recombines TRBV2 with TRBJ2-7; 10 bases line up with TRBD1. CDR1 is SNHLY and CDR2 is FYNNEI in the germline V gene. The CDR3 sequence is 14 residues long. V dropped 6 bases and J dropped 5; count of bases not matched to a gene: 7. CDR3 in DNA: TGTGCCAGCAGACGACAGGGGGCTATAAACGAGCAGTACTTC. It is translated as CASRRQGAINEQYF.

This clone has just a few counts. The V gene is TRBV27, the J gene TRBJ2-7; D possibly uses TRBD1 or TRBD2 (5 bases each). The CDR3 is made up of 14 amino acids. Germline V lookup: CDR1 MNHEY, CDR2 SMNVEV (reference sequence). The germline V and J ends were trimmed by 7 bases and 2 bases, with 15 bases remaining between them. The CDR3 protein is CASNPWGNTYEQYF. As DNA, the CDR3 is TGTGCCAGCAACCCTTGGGGGAATACCTACGAGCAGTACTTC.

The V gene is TRBV5-6, the J gene TRBJ1-1; D gene uncertain. Germline V gene data show CDR1 as SGHDT and CDR2 as YYEEEE. V was trimmed by 9 bases and J by 4 bases, leaving 16 bases between them. The length of the CDR3 is 13 residues. CDR3 amino acids: CATPNGDGTEAFF. The CDR3 DNA sequence: TGTGCCACCCCGAATGGTGATGGCACTGAAGCTTTCTTT.

The rearrangement joins TRBV5-1 to TRBJ1-4, with D perhaps matching TRBD1 (6 bases). V dropped 0 bases and J dropped 8 bases, with 11 bases sitting between them. Germline V gives CDR1 SGHRS, CDR2 YFSETQ. The CDR3 loop spans 14 amino acids. As DNA, the CDR3 is TGCGCCAGCAGCTTGGCGGGCAGGGGCGAAAAACTGTTTTTT. Translating gives CASSLAGRGEKLFF.

The chain joins TRBV9 to TRBJ2-5, with D unresolved. CDR1 and CDR2 from the germline V gene are SGDLS and YYNGEE. V gave up 0 bases and J gave up 5 bases, with 17 bases separating them. This CDR3 has 16 amino acids. In DNA, the CDR3 is TGTGCCAGCAGCGTAGTTGATGGAACTATGAGGGAGACCCAGTACTTC. Residues: CASSVVDGTMRETQYF.

This chain connects TRBV9 to TRBJ1-4, with 11 nucleotides matching TRBD1. Per germline, CDR1 SGDLS and CDR2 YYNGEE. Trimming at V came to 5 bases and at J to 7 bases, leaving 4 bases not matched to a gene. This CDR3 is built from 14 residues. The CDR3 DNA follows: TGTGCCAGCAGGGGACAGGGGGAAACTGAAAAACTGTTTTTT. This translates into CASRGQGETEKLFF.

This chain connects TRBV5-1 to TRBJ1-1; D uncertain. V lost 0 bases and J lost 1, with 7 bases in between. Per germline, CDR1 SGHRS and CDR2 YFSETQ. The CDR3 length is 14 residues. CDR3 loop: CASSLGQRNTEAFF. For the CDR3, the DNA is TGCGCCAGCAGCTTGGGCCAGAGGAACACTGAAGCTTTCTTT.

CDR3 sequence (DNA): TGTGCCAGCAGTGAGGGACGGAGGGGGGAGACCCAGTACTTC. Translating gives CASSEGRRGETQYF. The rearrangement joins TRBV6-1 to TRBJ2-5; D may match TRBD1 or TRBD2 (6 bases each). CDR1 and CDR2 (germline): MNHNS, SASEGT. This CDR3 is built from 14 residues. V lost 3 bases, J lost 5 bases, and 13 bases lay in between.

This clone was seen more than once but under ten times. J is TRBJ1-4 and V is TRBV19; 7 bases align to TRBD1. The CDR3 loop spans 14 amino acids. V was pared by 6 bases and J by 8 bases, with 9 bases of the junction left unmatched. The germline CDR1 and CDR2 sequences are LNHDA and SQIVND (reference sequence). CDR3 nucleotide sequence: TGTGCCAGTAGGCCGAACAGGGGCGGGGAAAAACTGTTTTTT. Amino acid sequence: CASRPNRGGEKLFF.

The chain links TRBV5-1 to TRBJ1-1, with D unclear. V lost 0 bases to trimming and J lost 1 base, with 4 bases between them. The CDR3 is 13 amino acids. Germline V gene lookup returns CDR1 SGHRS and CDR2 YFSETQ. The CDR3 DNA reads as TGCGCCAGCAGCTTGGGTGGGAACACTGAAGCTTTCTTT. It translates to CASSLGGNTEAFF.

The genes are TRBV27 and TRBJ1-5, with D possibly matching TRBD1 (5 bases). The CDR3 is 13 residues long. From germline, CDR1 is MNHEY and CDR2 SMNVEV (reference sequence). Trimming pared 3 bases from V and 6 bases from J, leaving 9 bases between. The DNA of the CDR3 is TGTGCCAGCAGTTTCAAGGGACTTCAGCCCCAGCATTTT. Its protein product is CASSFKGLQPQHF.

The V gene is TRBV6-5, the J gene TRBJ1-2, with D uncertain. This CDR3 has 15 amino acids. The V gene lost 7 bases and the J gene lost 3 bases, with 18 bases spanning the gap. Germline lookup yields CDR1 MNHEY and CDR2 SVGAGI. CDR3 residues: CASKVDRSTDYGYTF. The CDR3 DNA sequence: TGTGCCAGCAAAGTGGACCGGAGTACTGACTATGGCTACACCTTC.

V is TRBV18 and J is TRBJ2-1; D gene uncertain. Germline CDR1 is KGHSH and CDR2 is LQKENI. The V gene lost 4 bases and the J gene lost 9 bases, with 7 bases spanning the gap. The CDR3 spans 11 residues. In DNA, the CDR3 is TGTGCCAGCTCACGGGTCGGTGAGCAGTTCTTC. Amino acid sequence: CASSRVGEQFF.

This sequence joins TRBV2 and TRBJ1-1; weak D call: TRBD1 (5 bases). CDR1 is SNHLY, CDR2 FYNNEI, per germline. CDR3 length: 14 residues. With 6 bases removed from V and 4 bases from J, the gap between germline ends came to 15 bases. CDR3 sequence reads: CASSFAGSGTEAFF. DNA for the CDR3: TGTGCCAGCAGCTTCGCAGGGTCGGGCACTGAAGCTTTCTTT.

The chain joins TRBV5-6 to TRBJ1-1; D is uncertain. Trimming stripped 4 bases from V and 6 bases from J, with 22 bases between. This CDR3 comprises 16 residues. CDR1 SGHDT and CDR2 YYEEEE come from the germline V gene. The CDR3 reads CASSHTLVGSWAEAFF. In DNA form, the CDR3 reads TGTGCCAGCAGCCACACTTTGGTAGGCAGTTGGGCTGAAGCTTTCTTT.

This clone has a handful of counts. This chain uses TRBV4-2 with TRBJ2-5, with 8 bases matching TRBD2. Germline trimming cut 3 bases from V and 2 bases from J; bases unmatched to any gene: 8. Germline V lookup: CDR1 LGHNA, CDR2 YNFKEQ. The CDR3 contains 16 residues. The CDR3: CASSQGRAGGQETQYF. In nucleotides, the CDR3 is TGTGCCAGCAGCCAGGGTCGGGCGGGGGGACAAGAGACCCAGTACTTC.

This clone is a singleton in its sample. V usage is TRBV19 and J usage is TRBJ2-5; no definite D call. Trimming left V 3 bases short and J 5 bases short, with 7 bases between. Germline V gene data show CDR1 as LNHDA and CDR2 as SQIVND (reference sequence). The CDR3 is 12 amino acids. The DNA of the CDR3 is TGTGCCAGTAGTATGCCCCGGGAGACCCAGTACTTC. Its translation: CASSMPRETQYF.

The chain uses TRBV29-1 and TRBJ1-1; 10 nucleotides agree with TRBD1. Trimming at V came to 5 bases and at J to 7 bases, leaving 16 bases not matched to a gene. The V gene's germline CDR1 is SQVTM and CDR2 ANQGSEA. The CDR3 runs 16 residues. This CDR3 is CSVPRQGAQGWGEAFF. CDR3 DNA: TGCAGCGTTCCGAGACAGGGGGCCCAGGGGTGGGGTGAAGCTTTCTTT.

The rearrangement joins TRBV11-2 to TRBJ2-1; 8 positions match TRBD2. The CDR3 totals 14 residues. After removal of 5 bases from V and 7 bases from J, the junction contained 7 bases not matched to a gene. Germline loops: CDR1 SGHAT, CDR2 FQNNGV. CDR3 DNA sequence: TGTGCCAGCAGCCGAAGCGGGAGTCTGAATGAGCAGTTCTTC. It translates to CASSRSGSLNEQFF. The variable domain in full, completed from reference TRBV11-2 and TRBJ2-1, reads EAGVAQSPRYKIIEKRQSVAFWCNPISGHATLYWYQQILGQGPKLLIQFQNNGVVDDSQLPKDRFSAERLKGVDSTLKIQPAKLEDSAVYLCASSRSGSLNEQFFGPGTRLTVL.

The V and J genes are TRBV5-4 and TRBJ1-2, with D possibly TRBD1 on 5 matching bases. Trimming took 1 base from V and 3 from J, leaving 7 bases between them. The germline gives CDR1 SGHNT, CDR2 YYREEE (reference sequence). The CDR3 contains 13 residues. CDR3 coding DNA: TGTGCCAGCAGCTTGAGCAGGGACTATGGCTACACCTTC. Protein: CASSLSRDYGYTF.

The sample holds many counts of this clone. The chain joins TRBV7-2 to TRBJ2-7, with 7 nucleotides matching TRBD2. The CDR3 runs to 15 residues. J gave up 0 bases and V 3 bases, and 5 bases lay outside the gene matches. Per germline, CDR1 SGHTA and CDR2 FQGNSA. This CDR3 reads CASSLTLANSYEQYF. Here the CDR3 DNA reads TGTGCCAGCAGCTTGACACTAGCGAACTCCTACGAGCAGTACTTC.

The rearrangement links TRBV6-5 to TRBJ2-7; D not certain. This CDR3 comprises 14 residues. Trimming took off 0 bases at V and 3 bases at J, with 9 bases between the two ends. The germline CDR1 and CDR2 sequences are MNHEY and SVGAGI. CDR3 nucleotide sequence: TGTGCCAGCAGTTACTCGATAGGCAGCTACGAGCAGTACTTC. Translating it yields CASSYSIGSYEQYF.

The V and J genes are TRBV19 and TRBJ1-4; possibly TRBD1 for D (5 bases). Trimming left V 10 bases short and J 5 bases short, with 17 bases between. The V gene's germline CDR1 is LNHDA and CDR2 SQIVND (reference sequence). This CDR3 is built from 14 residues. In DNA form, the CDR3 reads TGTGCCACAAGTGGGGGTCAGGAGAATGAAAAACTGTTTTTT. The encoded protein is CATSGGQENEKLFF.

V gene TRBV29-1 combines with J gene TRBJ2-1, with D perhaps TRBD1 or TRBD2 (9 bases each). CDR1 is SQVTM and CDR2 is ANQGSEA in the germline V gene. The CDR3 has 14 amino acids. V was cut by 7 bases and J by 2 bases, with 15 bases left in between. This CDR3 is CSASGDRAYNEQFF. Written as DNA, the CDR3 is TGCAGCGCTAGCGGGGACAGGGCCTACAATGAGCAGTTCTTC.

This clone was counted once. The V call is TRBV6-4, the J call TRBJ2-1; 8 nucleotides agree with TRBD2. Germline assignment: CDR1 MRHNA and CDR2 SNTAGT. Germline trimming cut 6 bases from V and 8 bases from J; bases unmatched to any gene: 9. There are 14 residues in the CDR3. The CDR3 spells CASRVGTRVHEQFF. DNA of the CDR3: TGTGCCAGCAGGGTCGGGACTAGGGTCCATGAGCAGTTCTTC.

V and J are TRBV30 and TRBJ1-4; TRBD1 might be the D (5 bases). The CDR3 sequence is 13 residues long. V was trimmed by 5 bases and J by 6 bases, leaving 13 bases between them. Germline assignment: CDR1 GTSNPN and CDR2 SVGIG (reference sequence). The CDR3 region is CAWQGVEDEKLFF. The CDR3 DNA reads TGTGCCTGGCAGGGCGTGGAGGATGAAAAACTGTTTTTT.

The count of this clone is one. This sequence joins TRBV5-1 and TRBJ1-1, with a possible D match to TRBD1 (6 bases). This CDR3 contains 14 residues. The V end lost 4 bases, the J end lost 0 bases, and 10 bases lay between the germline ends. Germline loops: CDR1 SGHRS, CDR2 YFSETQ. The chain's CDR3 is CASSATGVNTEAFF. CDR3 bases: TGCGCCAGCAGCGCGACAGGAGTGAACACTGAAGCTTTCTTT.

The chain has TRBV6-5 and TRBJ1-1; no definite D call. Per germline, CDR1 MNHEY and CDR2 SVGAGI. The CDR3 length is 11 residues. Deletions cut 5 bases from V and 1 base from J, with 2 bases between. CDR3 loop: CASSRNTEAFF. The CDR3 DNA reads TGTGCCAGCAGTCGGAACACTGAAGCTTTCTTT.

This chain uses TRBV19 with TRBJ2-7; tentatively, D is TRBD1 (5 bases). Per germline, CDR1 LNHDA and CDR2 SQIVND (reference sequence). The CDR3 covers 13 residues. The germline V and J ends were trimmed by 5 bases and 2 bases, with 10 bases remaining between them. CDR3 amino acids: CASSLGQTYEQYF. As DNA, the CDR3 is TGTGCCAGTAGTTTGGGGCAAACCTACGAGCAGTACTTC.

This sequence joins TRBV9 and TRBJ1-5; a weak D match, TRBD1 (5 bases). Germline CDR1 and CDR2: SGDLS and YYNGEE. Between the trimmed V and J ends, which lost 3 bases and 4 bases, there was a span of 8 bases. This CDR3 has 13 residues. CDR3 sequence: CASSGQPNQPQHF. The CDR3 coding sequence is TGTGCCAGCAGCGGACAGCCTAATCAGCCCCAGCATTTT.

The CDR3, as DNA: TGTGCCAGCAGCGGTAGGGGCAATGAGCAGTTCTTC. Its protein product is CASSGRGNEQFF. The chain employs TRBV7-7 and TRBJ2-1, with D perhaps matching TRBD1 (5 bases). The CDR3 extends over 12 amino acids. Germline V gene lookup returns CDR1 SSHAT and CDR2 FNYEAQ (reference sequence). V lost 5 bases and J lost 6, with 8 bases in between. Variable domain in full (rest from reference TRBV7-7 and TRBJ2-1): GAGVSQSPRYKVTKRGQDVTLRCDPISSHATLYWYQQALGQGPEFLTYFNYEAQPDKSGLPSDRFSAERPEGSISTLTIQRTEQRDSAMYRCASSGRGNEQFFGPGTRLTVL.

The table lists this clone with a few counts. The CDR3 loop is CAWRTGTGIETQYF. CDR3 DNA sequence: TGTGCCTGGAGAACCGGGACAGGGATAGAGACCCAGTACTTC. The chain recombines TRBV30 with TRBJ2-5; TRBD1 matches 9 bases. The CDR3 is 14 residues long. CDR1 GTSNPN and CDR2 SVGIG come from the germline V gene (reference sequence). V trimming: 3 bases; J trimming: 4 bases; junction bases outside the gene matches: 6. The full variable domain, in which reference TRBV30 and TRBJ2-5 provide the parts outside the CDR3, is SQTIHQWPATLVQPVGSPLSLECTVEGTSNPNLYWYRQAAGRGLQLLFYSVGIGQISSEVPQNLSASRPQDRQFILSSKKLLLSDSGFYLCAWRTGTGIETQYFGPGTRLLVL.